The 9 T cell receptor beta chains below were found in one sample sequenced in a study of shared clonotypes between healthy human individuals. Data came from immunoSEQ multiplex PCR; TCRdb stores just in-frame clones and leaves some out. The sample has about 2.4 million clones, roughly 93% seen once. The sample taken for sequencing was naive CD4+ T cells from PBMCs. Subset noted: CD45RA+ positively selected. The source is a man between 18 and 29 years old in good health. Some clones in this sample may be carry-over from other donors' samples.

This chain links TRBV6-1 with TRBJ2-1; 7 bases agree with TRBD1. Per the germline V gene, CDR1 is MNHNS and CDR2 is SASEGT. The CDR3 is made up of 16 amino acids. Germline trimming cut 4 bases from V and 0 bases from J; bases unmatched to any gene: 6. CDR3 nucleotide sequence: TGTGCCAGCAGTGGCCGACAGGGTTTCTCCTACAATGAGCAGTTCTTC. It codes for CASSGRQGFSYNEQFF.

This clone appeared a single time. The rearrangement joins TRBV7-8 to TRBJ2-2; D possibly matches TRBD1 or TRBD2 (5 bases each). This CDR3 is built from 14 residues. V dropped 6 bases and J dropped 4 bases, with 12 bases sitting between them. Germline V lookup: CDR1 SGHVS, CDR2 FQNEAQ. The CDR3 DNA is TGTGCCAGCAGAAGGGGACGGGTCACCGGGGAGCTGTTTTTT. Amino acid sequence: CASRRGRVTGELFF.

The chain recombines TRBV5-1 with TRBJ1-2, with D tentatively TRBD1 (5 bases). The germline gives CDR1 SGHRS, CDR2 YFSETQ. The CDR3 is 14 amino acids. V lost 0 bases to trimming and J lost 4 bases, with 10 bases between them. The CDR3 loop is CASSLAGDPYGYTF. DNA for the CDR3: TGCGCCAGCAGCTTGGCGGGGGATCCCTATGGCTACACCTTC.

The V gene is TRBV5-1, the J gene TRBJ2-7, with a possible D match to TRBD2 (5 bases). The CDR3 has 14 amino acids. V dropped 1 base and J dropped 5 bases, with 13 bases sitting between them. CDR1 and CDR2 from the germline V gene are SGHRS and YFSETQ. CDR3 residues: CASSLNRRANEQYF. CDR3 nucleotides: TGCGCCAGCAGCTTGAATCGGCGGGCGAACGAGCAGTACTTC.

The V and J genes are TRBV5-1 and TRBJ1-3; weak D call: TRBD1 (5 bases). V was pared by 7 bases and J by 2 bases, with 16 bases between. Germline values: CDR1 SGHRS, CDR2 YFSETQ. The CDR3 spans 15 residues. CDR3 loop: CASQMEGRAGNTIYF. In DNA form, the CDR3 reads TGCGCCAGCCAGATGGAGGGGAGAGCTGGAAACACCATATATTTT.

The chain couples TRBV20-1 to TRBJ2-5; D is perhaps TRBD2 (5 bases). V was clipped by 3 bases and J by 5 bases, with 7 bases between them. The CDR3 loop spans 11 amino acids. Germline CDR1 DFQATT, CDR2 SNEGSKA (reference sequence). CDR3 in amino acids: CSARRVETQYF. For the CDR3, the DNA is TGCAGTGCTAGGAGGGTGGAGACCCAGTACTTC.

A note on this clone: The same CDR3 can be traced to other DNA sequences in this sample. CDR3 coding DNA: TGTGCCTGGAGTGTACCGGGCTCGGAGGGAAACACCATATATTTT. Its protein is CAWSVPGSEGNTIYF. The V and J genes are TRBV30 and TRBJ1-3; D not resolved. V was pared by 0 bases and J by 4 bases, with 13 bases between. The germline gives CDR1 GTSNPN, CDR2 SVGIG (reference sequence). CDR3 length equals 15 residues.

This clone was counted a single time. The chain has TRBV28 and TRBJ2-1; 11 bases line up with TRBD2. Germline V lookup: CDR1 MDHEN, CDR2 SYDVKM. After removal of 7 bases from V and 14 bases from J, the junction contained 10 bases not matched to a gene. The CDR3 is made up of 13 amino acids. CDR3 loop: CASTLLTSGEEFF. CDR3 DNA sequence: TGTGCCAGCACCCTCCTGACTAGCGGGGAAGAGTTCTTC.

This sequence joins TRBV30 and TRBJ2-5; D perhaps matches TRBD1 (5 bases). V was cut by 4 bases and J by 5 bases, with 17 bases left in between. Germline V CDR1 and CDR2: GTSNPN, SVGIG (reference sequence). This CDR3 region has 14 residues. The CDR3 nucleotides are TGTGCCTGGAACTCACAGGTGTCTGGGGAGACCCAGTACTTC. This encodes CAWNSQVSGETQYF.